Following are 3 T cell receptor beta chains from one sample sequenced in a study of vaccination and CD4 T cells after COVID-19. Antigens of these TCRs are unknown. Sequenced with the Oncomine TCR Beta short-read assay was DNA taken from cultured CD4+ T cells. In TCRdb, the PCR reads were re-called with MiXCR into one record per CDR3 protein. The sample comprises approximately 7,000 distinct CDR3 sequences, approximately 73% of which are singletons, and 16% rests with the top ten. Noted treatment: approximately nine-day PBMC culture with coronavirus spike peptide pools or control peptides (ViraFEST assay). What was sequenced was CD4+ T cells from blood, cultured in vitro. The receptors here all came from a human donor who had recovered from COVID-19.

The gene calls are TRBV20-1 and TRBJ2-3; D gene uncertain. The length of the CDR3 is 11 residues. Germline CDR1 reads DFQATT; CDR2 reads SNEGSKA (reference sequence). Trimming removed 3 bases at V and 3 bases at J, with 4 bases between. In DNA, the CDR3 is TGCAGTGCTAGGACTACAGATACGCAGTATTTT. It specifies CSARTTDTQYF.

This clonotype was seen once. The V and J genes are TRBV20-1 and TRBJ1-6; weak D call: TRBD1 (6 bases). V was pared by 3 bases and J by 4 bases, with 10 bases between. The germline CDR1 and CDR2 sequences are DFQATT and SNEGSKA (reference sequence). There are 14 residues in the CDR3. Here the CDR3 reads CSASWQGYNSPLHF. DNA of the CDR3: TGCAGTGCTAGTTGGCAGGGGTATAATTCACCCCTCCACTTT.

This chain connects TRBV6-5 to TRBJ1-5, with D perhaps matching TRBD1 (5 bases). Germline CDR1 is MNHEY and CDR2 is SVGAGI. V was cut by 2 bases and J by 2 bases, with 10 bases left in between. The CDR3 sequence is 15 residues long. This chain's CDR3 is CASSYRRGGNQPQHF. The CDR3 DNA sequence: TGTGCCAGCAGTTACCGACGGGGGGGCAATCAGCCCCAGCATTTT.